The entry that follows covers one TCR beta chain sequence. Original processing methods: For nucleated cells, counts were estimated from reference gene primer amplification. Sequencing used immunoSEQ multiplex PCR; TCRdb keeps in-frame clones, though not all of them. From that table come the V and J calls and clone size; the DNA was used to work out D and trimming. This sample has under 350,000 clones, with approximately 83% found just once. These data come from a study of blood T cell repertoires in COVID-19. Study information: COVID-19 samples from acute and convalescent phases originated in the United States, Italy and Spain. T cells, B-cell-depleted T cells, or PBMCs supplied cDNA or gDNA.

The material sequenced was peripheral blood. The sequence was obtained from a woman between 65 and 79 years old with acute or convalescent COVID-19.

CDR3 loop: CASGEDRIYTEAFF. CDR3 DNA: TGTGCCAGCGGAGAGGACAGGATATACACTGAAGCTTTCTTT. The chain recombines TRBV7-9 with TRBJ1-1; TRBD1 matches at 7 bases. Germline V lookup: CDR1 SEHNR, CDR2 FQNEAQ (reference sequence). V lost 8 bases to trimming and J lost 3 bases; unmatched junction nucleotides: 9. This CDR3 is 14 amino acids long.